One and the same sample provided the 28 T cell receptor beta chains below, sequenced in a study of cytomegalovirus exposure and HLA in healthy donors. PCR primers comprised 60 Vbeta and 13 Jbeta primers. Some clones are missing from TCRdb's copy, which holds only in-frame ones; the method was immunoSEQ multiplex PCR. The sample has about 200,000 clones, about four fifths seen once. Sequencing used PBMCs. These receptor sequences come from a woman aged 18-30 years in good health and CMV-seronegative.

The chain couples TRBV6-5 to TRBJ2-7, with 9 bases fitting TRBD1. Germline assignment: CDR1 MNHEY and CDR2 SVGAGI. The CDR3 length is 16 residues. With V trimmed by 0 bases and J by 3 bases, 6 bases remained unmatched. CDR3 amino acids: CASSYSGQGIYYEQYF. As DNA, the CDR3 is TGTGCCAGCAGTTACTCCGGACAGGGGATTTACTACGAGCAGTACTTC.

The CDR3 bases are TGTGCCAGCAGCCATGGACAGGGAAACTATGGCTACACCTTC. Translation: CASSHGQGNYGYTF. This chain connects TRBV4-2 to TRBJ1-2, with 8 nucleotides matching TRBD1. J was trimmed by 2 bases and V by 3 bases; bases with no gene match: 2. The germline CDR1 and CDR2 sequences are LGHNA and YNFKEQ. The CDR3 extends over 14 amino acids.

The V and J genes are TRBV14 and TRBJ1-2; possibly TRBD1 for D (5 bases). From germline, CDR1 is SGHDN and CDR2 FVKESK. V gave up 3 bases and J gave up 7 bases, with 15 bases separating them. The CDR3 covers 14 residues. The CDR3: CASSHEAKGSGYTF. CDR3 DNA: TGTGCCAGCAGCCATGAGGCAAAGGGGTCTGGCTACACCTTC.

J is TRBJ2-7 and V is TRBV20-1; D uncertain. V was trimmed by 4 bases and J by 9 bases, leaving 4 bases between them. This CDR3 region has 8 residues. Germline V gives CDR1 DFQATT, CDR2 SNEGSKA (reference sequence). As DNA, the CDR3 is TGCAGTGCTAACGGGCAGTACTTC. This sequence encodes CSANGQYF.

This clone was observed once. The chain has TRBV7-2 and TRBJ1-1, with TRBD1 identical over 10 bases. Per germline, CDR1 SGHTA and CDR2 FQGNSA. The CDR3 is made up of 16 amino acids. V lost 5 bases to trimming and J lost 0 bases; unmatched junction nucleotides: 6. CDR3 nucleotide sequence: TGTGCCAGCAGCACCGGGACAGGGGTCATGAACACTGAAGCTTTCTTT. Encoded protein: CASSTGTGVMNTEAFF.

This clone was recorded only once. The chain employs TRBV5-1 and TRBJ1-1; D is ambiguous. Trimming took off 4 bases at V and 0 bases at J, with 7 bases between the two ends. Germline values: CDR1 SGHRS, CDR2 YFSETQ. The CDR3 contains 13 residues. CDR3 sequence: CASSPLLNTEAFF. CDR3 nucleotide sequence: TGCGCCAGCAGCCCCCTATTGAACACTGAAGCTTTCTTT. Together with reference TRBV5-1 and TRBJ1-1, the CDR3 gives the full variable domain: KAGVTQTPRYLIKTRGQQVTLSCSPISGHRSVSWYQQTPGQGLQFLFEYFSETQRNKGNFPGRFSGRQFSNSRSEMNVSTLELGDSALYLCASSPLLNTEAFFGQGTRLTVV.

The V call is TRBV7-6, the J call TRBJ2-3; 14 positions match TRBD2. The CDR3 loop spans 17 amino acids. Germline V gene data show CDR1 as SGHVS and CDR2 as FNYEAQ. V gave up 3 bases and J gave up 0 bases; unmatched junction bases: 2. The CDR3 bases are TGTGCCAGCAGCTTCGGACTAGCGGGAGGTAGCACAGATACGCAGTATTTT. This encodes CASSFGLAGGSTDTQYF.

This chain joins TRBV28 and TRBJ1-2; D remains ambiguous. Germline CDR1 reads MDHEN; CDR2 reads SYDVKM. The V gene lost 8 bases and the J gene lost 2 bases, with 6 bases spanning the gap. This CDR3 spans 11 amino acids. CDR3 in amino acids: CASGQNYGYTF. Here the CDR3 DNA reads TGTGCCAGCGGGCAGAACTATGGCTACACCTTC.

The chain has TRBV6-1 and TRBJ2-3; 10 bases fit TRBD2. This CDR3 has 15 amino acids. Germline lookup yields CDR1 MNHNS and CDR2 SASEGT. The V and J ends lost 7 bases and 3 bases, in that order; junction bases with no gene match: 7. The CDR3 loop is CASMRLAGVTDTQYF. The CDR3 nucleotides are TGTGCCAGCATGAGGCTAGCGGGAGTGACAGATACGCAGTATTTT.

The rearrangement links TRBV30 to TRBJ2-3; the D is unclear. V lost 2 bases and J lost 1, with 7 bases in between. The CDR3 is 13 residues long. Germline CDR1 GTSNPN, CDR2 SVGIG (reference sequence). In nucleotides, the CDR3 is TGTGCCTGGAGTACAACAGGCACAGATACGCAGTATTTT. It encodes CAWSTTGTDTQYF.

The V gene is TRBV29-1, the J gene TRBJ1-3; no definite D call. The CDR3 contains 13 residues. V was trimmed by 7 bases and J by 3 bases, leaving 13 bases between them. The V gene's germline CDR1 is SQVTM and CDR2 ANQGSEA. Written as DNA, the CDR3 is TGCAGCGCCGGGAGTGGAGGTGGAAACACCATATATTTT. The encoded protein is CSAGSGGGNTIYF.

The chain recombines TRBV18 with TRBJ2-3, with 16 bases fitting TRBD2. The CDR3 runs to 16 residues. After removal of 3 bases from V and 4 bases from J, the junction contained 1 base not matched to a gene. The germline CDR1 and CDR2 sequences are KGHSH and LQKENI. CDR3 amino acids: CASSPGLAGGPDTQYF. CDR3 sequence (DNA): TGTGCCAGCTCACCGGGACTAGCGGGAGGGCCAGATACGCAGTATTTT.

In nucleotides, the CDR3 is TGTGCCAGCAGCTTGGGGCTAGCCGAAGTCTACGAGCAGTACTTC. This codes for CASSLGLAEVYEQYF. The gene calls are TRBV5-8 and TRBJ2-7; D possibly corresponds to TRBD2 (5 bases). Per the germline V gene, CDR1 is SGHTS and CDR2 is YDEGEE. The CDR3 spans 15 residues. The V end was cut by 0 bases, the J end by 3 bases, with 13 bases between.

J is TRBJ2-7 and V is TRBV27; 8 bases fit TRBD1. The CDR3 loop spans 13 amino acids. CDR1 is MNHEY and CDR2 is SMNVEV in the germline V gene (reference sequence). The junction had 4 bases not matched to a gene; V was cut back by 6 bases and J by 3 bases. CDR3 sequence: CASSKGQVYEQYF. As DNA, the CDR3 is TGTGCCAGCAGCAAGGGACAGGTCTACGAGCAGTACTTC.

The chain carries TRBV15 and TRBJ2-7, with D uncertain. Trimming left V 1 base short and J 6 bases short, with 16 bases between. The CDR3 runs 15 residues. CDR1 and CDR2 from the germline V gene are LNHNV and YYDKDF (reference sequence). The CDR3 spells CATSRGLGSMVEQYF. The CDR3, as DNA: TGTGCCACCAGCAGAGGATTGGGTAGCATGGTCGAGCAGTACTTC.

This chain links TRBV11-3 with TRBJ2-2, with D possibly being TRBD2 (5 bases). The CDR3 runs 14 residues. Per germline, CDR1 SGHNT and CDR2 YENEEA. V was cut by 5 bases and J by 6 bases, with 13 bases left in between. The CDR3 region has the DNA TGTGCCAGCAGCGAATCTTCCGGGGCCGGGGAGCTGTTTTTT. This sequence encodes CASSESSGAGELFF. The whole variable domain, filled in from reference TRBV11-3 and TRBJ2-2, reads EAGVVQSPRYKIIEKKQPVAFWCNPISGHNTLYWYLQNLGQGPELLIRYENEEAVDDSQLPKDRFSAERLKGVDSTLKIQPAELGDSAVYLCASSESSGAGELFFGEGSRLTVL.

The chain recombines TRBV5-1 with TRBJ2-4, with 10 nucleotides matching TRBD2. Trimming cost V 3 bases and J 3 bases; bases outside gene matches: 6. The CDR3 extends over 16 amino acids. Germline V CDR1 and CDR2: SGHRS, YFSETQ. The chain's CDR3 is CASSSGLAEYKNIQYF. CDR3 nucleotide sequence: TGCGCCAGCAGCTCCGGACTAGCGGAATACAAAAACATTCAGTACTTC.

The chain recombines TRBV2 with TRBJ2-5, with 9 bases identical to TRBD1. With V trimmed by 5 bases and J by 7 bases, 5 bases remained unmatched. The CDR3 has 13 amino acids. Looked up from germline, CDR1 is SNHLY and CDR2 is FYNNEI. The CDR3 DNA reads TGTGCCAGCAGTAACAGGGGGCTGGGGACCCAGTACTTC. This sequence encodes CASSNRGLGTQYF.

This clone was detected a few times. V is TRBV13 and J is TRBJ2-7, with 9 positions matching TRBD1. Trimming took 6 bases from V and 1 from J; bases not matched to a gene: 7. The CDR3 length is 15 residues. In germline, CDR1 is PRHDT, CDR2 FYEKMQ (reference sequence). The CDR3 spells CASSRTGGASYEQYV. CDR3 nucleotide sequence: TGTGCCAGCAGTCGAACAGGGGGCGCATCCTACGAGCAGTACGTC.

This clone came up a few times. The chain employs TRBV30 and TRBJ1-4; tentatively, D is TRBD1 (6 bases). V was clipped by 3 bases and J by 7 bases, with 15 bases between them. The germline gives CDR1 GTSNPN, CDR2 SVGIG (reference sequence). The CDR3 spans 14 residues. DNA for the CDR3: TGTGCCTGGAGCGGCGGGGGGGCTGGTGAAAAACTGTTTTTT. Translated, it gives CAWSGGGAGEKLFF.

The CDR3 reads CASSQDYGSAGTGELFF. The CDR3, as DNA: TGCGCCAGCAGCCAAGATTACGGCTCCGCGGGCACCGGGGAGCTGTTTTTT. The gene calls are TRBV4-3 and TRBJ2-2; the D gene is possibly TRBD2 (5 bases). The CDR3 contains 17 residues. The V and J ends lost 0 bases and 4 bases respectively, with 15 bases between them. Germline V gives CDR1 LGHNA, CDR2 YSLEER.

The chain recombines TRBV18 with TRBJ2-1; perhaps TRBD1 as D (5 bases). Germline V gene lookup returns CDR1 KGHSH and CDR2 LQKENI. V shed 4 bases and J shed 0 bases, with 10 bases lying between them. The CDR3 runs 15 residues. The DNA for the CDR3 is TGTGCCAGCTCACAGGGGCGACGCTCCTACAATGAGCAGTTCTTC. Protein product: CASSQGRRSYNEQFF.

This chain connects TRBV9 to TRBJ1-5; 8 bases are a match to TRBD1. The CDR3 loop spans 15 amino acids. CDR1 and CDR2 from the germline V gene are SGDLS and YYNGEE. Losses at the gene ends were 3 bases for V and 2 bases for J; bases not matched to a gene: 4. The CDR3 protein is CASSAGQGGNQPQHF. CDR3 DNA sequence: TGTGCCAGCAGCGCCGGACAGGGCGGCAATCAGCCCCAGCATTTT. Supplemented by reference TRBV9 and TRBJ1-5, the full variable domain reads DSGVTQTPKHLITATGQRVTLRCSPRSGDLSVYWYQQSLDQGLQFLIQYYNGEERAKGNILERFSAQQFPDLHSELNLSSLELGDSALYFCASSAGQGGNQPQHFGDGTRLSIL.

This rearrangement joins TRBV7-9 to TRBJ2-5; D is perhaps TRBD2 (6 bases). V lost 5 bases and J 8 bases, leaving 18 bases between the germline ends. CDR1 SEHNR and CDR2 FQNEAQ come from the germline V gene (reference sequence). The CDR3 extends over 14 amino acids. The CDR3 loop is CASSGRDSVGTQYF. In nucleotides, the CDR3 is TGTGCCAGCAGCGGCCGGGACTCGGTAGGCACCCAGTACTTC.

This chain connects TRBV9 to TRBJ2-1; no reliable D call. With 4 bases removed from V and 5 bases from J, the gap between germline ends came to 13 bases. In germline, CDR1 is SGDLS, CDR2 YYNGEE. This CDR3 comprises 14 residues. CDR3 protein: CASSPRSDNNEQFF. In nucleotides, the CDR3 is TGTGCCAGCAGCCCGAGATCAGACAACAATGAGCAGTTCTTC. Variable domain in full (rest from reference TRBV9 and TRBJ2-1): DSGVTQTPKHLITATGQRVTLRCSPRSGDLSVYWYQQSLDQGLQFLIQYYNGEERAKGNILERFSAQQFPDLHSELNLSSLELGDSALYFCASSPRSDNNEQFFGPGTRLTVL.

This clone was seen more than once but under ten times. J is TRBJ1-1 and V is TRBV6-5; perhaps TRBD1 as D (5 bases). This CDR3 comprises 15 residues. V shed 6 bases and J shed 3 bases, with 17 bases lying between them. The V gene's germline CDR1 is MNHEY and CDR2 SVGAGI. The DNA for the CDR3 is TGTGCCAGCAGGCCTCAGGGCCCGTTGGACACTGAAGCTTTCTTT. This translates into CASRPQGPLDTEAFF.

The rearrangement uses TRBV29-1 and TRBJ2-2, with a weak D call TRBD1 (6 bases). Looked up from germline, CDR1 is SQVTM and CDR2 is ANQGSEA. This CDR3 region has 12 residues. Trimming stripped 7 bases from V and 5 bases from J, with 11 bases between. CDR3: CSGGQPTGELFF. In DNA form, the CDR3 reads TGCAGCGGAGGACAGCCGACCGGGGAGCTGTTTTTT.

The CDR3 DNA is TGTGCCTGGAGCGGCGAGGGGGTCTTGGCAGGGGGGCTTTCACCCCTCCACTTT. Its translation is CAWSGEGVLAGGLSPLHF. The chain links TRBV30 to TRBJ1-6; 7 bases align to TRBD1. The CDR3 is 18 amino acids. Germline CDR1 is GTSNPN and CDR2 is SVGIG (reference sequence). V lost 3 bases to trimming and J lost 9 bases; unmatched junction nucleotides: 20.